The 4 T cell receptor beta chains below come from one sample, sequenced in a study of cytomegalovirus exposure and HLA in healthy donors. The PCR contained 60 Vbeta and 13 Jbeta primers. Profiling relied on immunoSEQ multiplex PCR, and the TCRdb table lists in-frame clones only, not all of them. The top ten hold around 8.5% of the sample, which has more than 95,000 clones, about 80% seen once. The sequencing sample was made of PBMCs. These receptors originate from a man in his forties or fifties in good health and CMV-seropositive.

Note on this clone: At one of its ends the junction is not consistent with the germline gene, which may arise from a read error. The gene calls are TRBV19 and TRBJ1-5; D possibly corresponds to TRBD1 (6 bases). Germline V lookup: CDR1 LNHDA, CDR2 SQIVND (reference sequence). This CDR3 contains 15 residues. This chain's CDR3 is CAGSMSPGGNQPQHF. CDR3 nucleotide sequence: TGTGCCGGTAGTATGAGCCCAGGGGGCAATCAGCCCCAGCATTTT.

V gene TRBV10-1 combines with J gene TRBJ2-1; the D gene is possibly TRBD2 (6 bases). The CDR3 contains 12 residues. The germline V gene has CDR1 WNHNN and CDR2 SYGVQD (reference sequence). Deletions cut 4 bases from V and 13 bases from J, with 14 bases between. In DNA form, the CDR3 reads TGCGCCAGCAGTGCTGACCGGGACTGTCAGTTCTTC. Translating gives CASSADRDCQFF.

The chain couples TRBV29-1 to TRBJ2-2; 7 bases match TRBD1. Germline V gene data show CDR1 as SQVTM and CDR2 as ANQGSEA. The J segment lost 1 base and the V segment lost 3 bases, leaving 8 bases of the junction unmatched. The CDR3 contains 16 residues. CDR3: CSVEVRGLGNTGELFF. CDR3 nucleotide sequence: TGCAGCGTTGAGGTCAGGGGGTTGGGGAACACCGGGGAGCTGTTTTTT.

As DNA, the CDR3 is TGTGCCAGCAGCTTAGGCCTAGCGGGGGGAGCCAAAAACATTCAGTACTTC. Amino acids: CASSLGLAGGAKNIQYF. V usage is TRBV7-3 and J usage is TRBJ2-4, with 11 bases that match TRBD2. CDR1 SGHTA and CDR2 FQGTGA come from the germline V gene. Trimming removed 2 bases from V and 0 bases from J; junction bases left unmatched: 3. The CDR3 has 17 amino acids.